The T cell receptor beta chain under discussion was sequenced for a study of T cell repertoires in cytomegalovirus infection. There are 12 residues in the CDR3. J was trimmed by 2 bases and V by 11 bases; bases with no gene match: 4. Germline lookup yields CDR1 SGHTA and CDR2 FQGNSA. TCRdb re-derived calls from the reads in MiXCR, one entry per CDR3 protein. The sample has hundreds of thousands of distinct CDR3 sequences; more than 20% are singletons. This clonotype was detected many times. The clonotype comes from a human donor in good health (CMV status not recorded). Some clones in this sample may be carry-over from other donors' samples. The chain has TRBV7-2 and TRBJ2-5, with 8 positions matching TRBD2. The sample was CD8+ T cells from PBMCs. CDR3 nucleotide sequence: TGTGCCGTCGGGGGGGGACAAGAGACCCAGTACTTC. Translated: CAVGGGQETQYF.